This entry is about one TCR beta chain. This entry comes from a study of blood T cell repertoires in COVID-19. Study-wide context: Donors in the United States, Italy and Spain gave samples during acute or convalescent COVID-19.

V gave up 3 bases and J gave up 3 bases, with 6 bases separating them. The length of the CDR3 is 13 residues. Germline CDR1 PRHDT, CDR2 FYEKMQ (reference sequence). Per the original data handling: Nucleated cell number was recorded as an estimate derived from reference gene primer amplification. Sequenced by immunoSEQ multiplex PCR; TCRdb stores in-frame clones only, minus some. V, J and clone size were drawn from that table, and D and trimming were deduced from the DNA. The sample holds fewer than 500,000 clones; roughly 90% are singletons and the top ten take more than 1.4%. The chain carries TRBV13 and TRBJ1-5; D may be TRBD1 (5 bases). This TCR derives from a woman aged 25 to 39 with active or convalescent COVID-19. The sequenced sample was peripheral blood. The CDR3 coding sequence is TGTGCCAGCAGCTTTGGACACAATCAGCCCCAGCATTTT. It codes for CASSFGHNQPQHF.